This entry features one TCR beta chain sequence. The antigen is unknown. This specimen comes from a study of shared clonotypes between healthy human individuals. Study background: Researchers assigned three CD4 naive, three CD4 memory, two CD8 naive and one CD8 memory plate to each donor.

Study observations and caveats: Estimated richness values were generally larger in naive subsets than in memory subsets.

Recent acute infections and vaccinations were absent in the healthy HIV-negative adult donors. CD4+ cells underwent separation, giving CD45RA+ naive and CD45RA-negative memory subsets. The CDR3 extends over 15 amino acids. Germline CDR1 LGHNA, CDR2 YNFKEQ. With 0 bases removed from V and 8 bases from J, the gap between germline ends came to 14 bases. Clones were read by immunoSEQ multiplex PCR, and TCRdb kept only the in-frame ones, dropping some. The data show roughly 1,500,000 clones, about 98% seen once. The specimen was naive CD4+ T cells sorted from blood. The subset was: CD45RA+ positively selected. The chain is built from TRBV4-2 and TRBJ2-1; the D is unclear. This TCR came from a man younger than 45 in good health. Here the CDR3 reads CASSQDLRQNDEQFF. The CDR3 nucleotides read TGTGCCAGCAGCCAAGATCTACGTCAGAACGATGAGCAGTTCTTC.